Sequencing of this T cell receptor (beta chain) was carried out in a study of blood T cell repertoires in COVID-19. The overall study: The study drew acute and convalescent COVID-19 samples from the United States, Italy and Spain. T cells, B-cell-depleted T cells, or PBMCs supplied cDNA or gDNA.

CDR3 size: 15 residues. In germline, CDR1 is MDHEN, CDR2 SYDVKM. The trim removed 5 bases at V and 3 bases at J, leaving 6 bases unmatched. As handled by the study authors: Cell counts per sample came from amplifying reference gene primers. Measured with immunoSEQ multiplex PCR; TCRdb has only the in-frame clones, and not every one. That table is the source of V, J and clone size, and D and trimming were worked out from the DNA. The sample records hundreds of thousands of clones, approximately 80% being singletons. The sample taken for sequencing was peripheral blood. The chain joins TRBV28 to TRBJ1-3; 8 nucleotides align to TRBD1. The origin of this receptor is an older man with acute or convalescent COVID-19. The CDR3 nucleotides read TGTGCCAGCAGTCCCCAGGGGGCTTTTGGAAACACCATATATTTT. It is translated as CASSPQGAFGNTIYF.